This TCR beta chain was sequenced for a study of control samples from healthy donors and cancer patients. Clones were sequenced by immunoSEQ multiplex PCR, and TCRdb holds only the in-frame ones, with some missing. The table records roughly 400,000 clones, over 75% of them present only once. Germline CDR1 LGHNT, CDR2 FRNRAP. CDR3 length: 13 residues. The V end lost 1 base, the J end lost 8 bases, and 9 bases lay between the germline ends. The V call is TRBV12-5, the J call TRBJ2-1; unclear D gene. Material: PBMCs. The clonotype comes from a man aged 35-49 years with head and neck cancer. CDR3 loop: CASGLAVVDEQFF. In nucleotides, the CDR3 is TGTGCTAGTGGTTTGGCCGTAGTGGATGAGCAGTTCTTC.